This T cell receptor (beta chain) was recorded in a study of blood T cell repertoires in COVID-19. Study at large: COVID-19 samples collected from the United States, Italy and Spain covered acute and convalescent phases.

Recovered status applied to Cohort 3 donors who had two consecutive negative PCRs. It also applied to those with clearance or with symptom resolution. TCRdb's table, derived via immunoSEQ multiplex PCR, lists solely in-frame clones and lacks some. The sample has a few hundred thousand clones, under 90% seen once. This CDR3 has 15 residues. V shed 5 bases and J 7 bases; nucleotides not matched to a gene: 10. Germline V lookup: CDR1 LGHDT, CDR2 YNNKEL (reference sequence). This TCR was recovered from a woman aged 30 to 39 who had recovered from COVID-19. The V call is TRBV3-1 (or the pseudogene TRBV3-2), the J call TRBJ2-1, with 8 bases matching TRBD2. Sequenced: PBMCs or T cells enriched from blood (not recorded which). CDR3 residues: CASSSQREKGNEQFF. DNA of the CDR3: TGTGCCAGCAGCTCCCAGCGGGAGAAGGGGAATGAGCAGTTCTTC.